The T cell receptor (beta chain) described here comes from a study of T cell responses to AZD1222 COVID-19 vaccine. Overall study findings and caveats: Among spike-specific TCRs, nearly half reportedly target unmutated variant regions. After two AZD1222 doses, spike-specific TCR breadth and depth rose versus day 0.

For this clone: What it binds is unknown.

The repertoire was sequenced with immunoSEQ multiplex PCR; TCRdb's copy has only in-frame clones and lacks some. The sample has 65,000 to 100,000 clones, 80% seen once. CDR1 is SGHDT, CDR2 YYEEEE, per germline. The CDR3 has 12 residues. V was clipped by 1 base and J by 8 bases, with 9 bases between them. The sample here was peripheral blood, taken on day 0 of AZD1222 vaccination. The rearrangement uses TRBV5-6 and TRBJ1-1, with D possibly TRBD1 on 6 matching bases. This sequence originates from an adult in good health. In nucleotides, the CDR3 is TGTGCCAGCAGCTTGACAGGGCGAGAAGCTTTCTTT. Residues: CASSLTGREAFF.